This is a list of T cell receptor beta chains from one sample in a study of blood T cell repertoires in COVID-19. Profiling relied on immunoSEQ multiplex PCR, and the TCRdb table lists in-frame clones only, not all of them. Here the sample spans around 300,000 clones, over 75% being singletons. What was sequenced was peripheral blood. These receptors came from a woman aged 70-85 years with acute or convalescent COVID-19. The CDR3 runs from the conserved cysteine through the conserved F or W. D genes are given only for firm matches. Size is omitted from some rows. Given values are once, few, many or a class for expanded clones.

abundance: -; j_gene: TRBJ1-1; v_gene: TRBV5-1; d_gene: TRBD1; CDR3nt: TGCGCCAGCAGTCCCGGGACAGTGAACACTGAAGCTTTCTTT; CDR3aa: CASSPGTVNTEAFF
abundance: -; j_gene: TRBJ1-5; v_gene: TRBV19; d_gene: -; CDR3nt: TGTGCCAGTAGTACCCGTCGGGGTTCCAATCAGCCCCAGCATTTT; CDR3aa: CASSTRRGSNQPQHF
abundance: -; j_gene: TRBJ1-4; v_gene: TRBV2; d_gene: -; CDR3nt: TGTGCCAGCAGTGATTCGGCCGGGGAAAAACTGTTTTTT; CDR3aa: CASSDSAGEKLFF
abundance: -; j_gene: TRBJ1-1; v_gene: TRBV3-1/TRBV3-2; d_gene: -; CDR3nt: TGTGCCAGCAGCCCCCGGTGGCAGGGAAGGGCTGAAGCTTTCTTT; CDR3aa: CASSPRWQGRAEAFF
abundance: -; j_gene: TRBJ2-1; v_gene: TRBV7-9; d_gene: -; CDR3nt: TGTGCCAGCAGCTTATGGCGAGGTGAGCAGTTCTTC; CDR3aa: CASSLWRGEQFF
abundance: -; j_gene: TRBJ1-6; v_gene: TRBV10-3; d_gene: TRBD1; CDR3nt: TGTGCCATCAGTGAGAGTACAGGGGTCAATAATTCACCCCTCCACTTT; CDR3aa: CAISESTGVNNSPLHF
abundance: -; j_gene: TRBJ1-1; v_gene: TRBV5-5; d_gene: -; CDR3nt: TGTGCCAGCAGCACGAGGGCGGAACCTTACACTGAAGCTTTCTTT; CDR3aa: CASSTRAEPYTEAFF
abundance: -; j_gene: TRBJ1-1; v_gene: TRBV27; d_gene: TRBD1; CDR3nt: TGTGCCAGCAGTTCGACAGGGGGGGACACTGAAGCTTTCTTT; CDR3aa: CASSSTGGDTEAFF
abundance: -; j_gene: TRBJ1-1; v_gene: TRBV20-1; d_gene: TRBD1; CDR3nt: TGCAGTGCTAGTAGCAGGGGGAGGAACACTGAAGCTTTCTTT; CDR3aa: CSASSRGRNTEAFF
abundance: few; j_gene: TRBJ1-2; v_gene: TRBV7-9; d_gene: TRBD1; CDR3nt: TGTGCCAGCAGTTTGCCCCTTTCATCCGGGACAGGGCGGCAGGGCTACACCTTC; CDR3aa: CASSLPLSSGTGRQGYTF
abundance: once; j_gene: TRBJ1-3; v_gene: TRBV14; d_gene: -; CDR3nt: TGTGCCAGCAGCCAAGGTCAGGGTTACTCTGGAAACACCATATATTTT; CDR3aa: CASSQGQGYSGNTIYF
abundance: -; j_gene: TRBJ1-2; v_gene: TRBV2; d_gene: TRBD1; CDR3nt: TGTGCCAGCACAGGCCGGGACCCAGGGGGTGGCTACACCTTC; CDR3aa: CASTGRDPGGGYTF
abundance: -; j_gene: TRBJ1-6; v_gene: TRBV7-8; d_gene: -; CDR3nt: TGTGCCAGCAGGTCCGTGGCAGCGAATAATTCACCCCTCCACTTT; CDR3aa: CASRSVAANNSPLHF